The next 21 T cell receptor beta chains were all read from a single sample in a study of blood T cells in healthy people across ages (dated by TCRdb to about 2015). The method behind the library was 5' RACE. Sequenced on an Illumina HiSeq 2500. A second roughly 6 to 12 cycle PCR used a sample-barcoded 5' primer and a J-beta primer mix. The public reads were quality trimmed at Q25 with fastp and then assembled into clones with MiXCR by TCRdb, keeping productive beta chains. Here each entry gathers all rows of one CDR3 protein and keeps the most common genes and DNA. Here the sample has roughly 1.4 million distinct CDR3 sequences; roughly 60% occur a single time. 5% to 7% of the sample comes from the top ten. The material sequenced was blood. All receptors come from a man between 18 and 35 years old in good health.

In its sample, this clonotype was seen a few times. The rearrangement joins TRBV29-1 to TRBJ2-7; 13 nucleotides align to TRBD2. The germline CDR1 and CDR2 sequences are SQVTM and ANQGSEA. This CDR3 has 16 amino acids. V lost 6 bases and J lost 3; bases outside the gene matches: 11. This CDR3 reads CSVAGLAGLRSYEQYF. The CDR3 DNA sequence: TGCAGCGTGGCGGGACTAGCGGGATTAAGAAGCTACGAGCAGTACTTC.

This chain connects TRBV4-1 to TRBJ2-6; D unresolved. The V end was cut by 3 bases, the J end by 4 bases, with 13 bases between. Germline V CDR1 and CDR2: MGHRA, YSYEKL. The CDR3 consists of 16 residues. The CDR3 loop is CASSQGSNQGANVLTF. The CDR3 region has the DNA TGCGCCAGCAGCCAGGGTAGTAACCAGGGGGCCAACGTCCTGACTTTC.

This rearrangement joins TRBV4-1 to TRBJ2-4, with D possibly being TRBD2 (6 bases). The V gene's germline CDR1 is MGHRA and CDR2 YSYEKL. This CDR3 comprises 18 residues. Trimming shortened V by 4 bases and J by 5 bases, and 24 bases separated the two germline ends. CDR3 nucleotides: TGCGCCAGCAGCCGACGTTGGTTCGTTGGAGGGGACGAAAACATTCAGTACTTC. Translation: CASSRRWFVGGDENIQYF.

The V gene is TRBV20-1, the J gene TRBJ2-3; 8 bases fit TRBD1. CDR1 and CDR2 from the germline V gene are DFQATT and SNEGSKA (reference sequence). V shed 0 bases and J 4 bases; nucleotides not matched to a gene: 9. The CDR3 is 16 amino acids. CDR3 DNA sequence: TGCAGTGCTAGAGATGGGACAGGTGGGGGCTCAGATACGCAGTATTTT. Encoded protein: CSARDGTGGGSDTQYF.

There are a few counts of this clonotype. V usage is TRBV4-2 and J usage is TRBJ2-1; 9 bases are shared with TRBD2. The CDR3 totals 16 residues. Unmatched junction bases numbered 7, after V lost 1 base and J lost 6 bases. Germline CDR1 is LGHNA and CDR2 is YNFKEQ. This CDR3 is CASSQALAGVGNEQFF. The CDR3, as DNA: TGTGCCAGCAGCCAAGCTTTAGCGGGAGTGGGCAATGAGCAGTTCTTC.

The chain joins TRBV4-1 to TRBJ2-3, with D unresolved. CDR3 size: 15 residues. CDR1 and CDR2 (germline): MGHRA, YSYEKL. V was cut by 1 base and J by 1 base, with 9 bases left in between. CDR3 sequence: CASSQVSTGTDTQYF. The CDR3 coding sequence is TGCGCCAGCAGCCAAGTTTCCACAGGCACAGATACGCAGTATTTT.

This clonotype was recorded a few times. The chain recombines TRBV5-1 with TRBJ2-1; 7 nucleotides match TRBD2. This CDR3 has 15 amino acids. Looked up from germline, CDR1 is SGHRS and CDR2 is YFSETQ. Trimming took 1 base from V and 2 from J; bases not matched to a gene: 3. The CDR3 protein is CASSLISGPYNEQFF. In DNA form, the CDR3 reads TGCGCCAGCAGCTTGATTAGCGGGCCCTACAATGAGCAGTTCTTC.

V and J are TRBV20-1 and TRBJ1-1; weak D call: TRBD1 (6 bases). The CDR3 length is 12 residues. The V end lost 2 bases, the J end lost 4 bases, and 8 bases lay between the germline ends. Germline-derived CDR1 and CDR2 are DFQATT and SNEGSKA (reference sequence). CDR3 nucleotide sequence: TGCAGTGCTAGACGGGGGGCCACTGAAGCTTTCTTT. Translating it yields CSARRGATEAFF.

The rearrangement links TRBV16 to TRBJ1-1; D uncertain. Trimming left V 1 base short and J 8 bases short, with 5 bases between. This CDR3 has 11 amino acids. From germline, CDR1 is KGHSY and CDR2 FQNENV. The CDR3 protein is CASSQYEEAFF. The CDR3 DNA follows: TGTGCCAGCAGCCAATATGAGGAAGCTTTCTTT.

The chain combines TRBV6-2 or TRBV6-3 with TRBJ2-7; D is perhaps TRBD1 (5 bases). The CDR3 totals 13 residues. Germline CDR1 MNHEY, CDR2 SVGEGT. V was shortened by 7 bases and J by 0 bases, with 10 bases between the two germline ends. This CDR3 reads CASTLQVSYEQYF. The CDR3 bases are TGTGCCAGCACCCTACAGGTCTCCTACGAGCAGTACTTC.

This clonotype has only a few counts. This chain uses TRBV20-1 with TRBJ2-7; D unclear. The CDR3 has 16 residues. CDR1 is DFQATT and CDR2 is SNEGSKA in the germline V gene (reference sequence). V lost 2 bases, J lost 1 base, and 18 bases lay in between. CDR3 in DNA: TGCAGTGCTAGAACGATTAGCAGCCCCATATCCTACGAGCAGTACTTC. As protein: CSARTISSPISYEQYF.

V and J are TRBV14 and TRBJ2-5; TRBD1 matches 7 bases. V shed 5 bases and J 2 bases; nucleotides not matched to a gene: 8. Germline V gene data show CDR1 as SGHDN and CDR2 as FVKESK. The CDR3 runs to 15 residues. DNA of the CDR3: TGTGCCAGCAGCGGATTCGGGACAGTTCAAGAGACCCAGTACTTC. Its translation is CASSGFGTVQETQYF. Together with reference TRBV14 and TRBJ2-5, the CDR3 gives the full variable domain: EAGVTQFPSHSVIEKGQTVTLRCDPISGHDNLYWYRRVMGKEIKFLLHFVKESKQDESGMPNNRFLAERTGGTYSTLKVQPAELEDSGVYFCASSGFGTVQETQYFGPGTRLLVL.

The V call is TRBV12-3 or TRBV12-4, the J call TRBJ1-1; TRBD1 might be the D (5 bases). V lost 11 bases, J lost 5 bases, and 12 bases lay in between. The CDR3 extends over 11 amino acids. The CDR3 reads CAAAGSTEAFF. The CDR3 nucleotides are TGTGCCGCGGCAGGGAGTACTGAAGCTTTCTTT.

This clonotype was counted a few times. The chain joins TRBV20-1 to TRBJ2-1, with no clear D. Germline CDR1 DFQATT, CDR2 SNEGSKA (reference sequence). The CDR3 extends over 12 amino acids. V was pared by 3 bases and J by 7 bases, with 10 bases between. CDR3 DNA sequence: TGCAGTGCTAGTTTAGGTGGGAATGAGCAGTTCTTC. Amino acid sequence: CSASLGGNEQFF.

V gene TRBV7-2 combines with J gene TRBJ2-5, with 14 bases identical to TRBD2. The CDR3 loop spans 18 amino acids. The ends lost 1 base at V and 5 bases at J; junction bases unmatched: 9. Germline V CDR1 and CDR2: SGHTA, FQGNSA. CDR3 in DNA: TGTGCCAGCAGCTTAGGTGCCGGACTAGCGGGAGGACGGGAGACCCAGTACTTC. This encodes CASSLGAGLAGGRETQYF.

In its sample, this clonotype was seen a few times. The chain couples TRBV5-1 to TRBJ1-4; the D is unclear. The V gene lost 3 bases and the J gene lost 2 bases, with 11 bases spanning the gap. This CDR3 has 15 amino acids. CDR1 and CDR2 (germline): SGHRS, YFSETQ. CDR3: CASSYSYGTNEKLFF. The CDR3 DNA is TGCGCCAGCAGCTACTCGTACGGGACTAATGAAAAACTGTTTTTT.

A single count supports this clonotype. The chain combines TRBV6-5 with TRBJ1-1; D remains unclear. There are 13 residues in the CDR3. V shed 0 bases and J shed 7 bases, with 9 bases lying between them. Germline V gives CDR1 MNHEY, CDR2 SVGAGI. CDR3 DNA: TGTGCCAGCAGTTACTCGGAATGGTGTGAAGCTTTCTTT. This gives the protein CASSYSEWCEAFF.

This clonotype was seen a handful of times. The V gene is TRBV7-2, the J gene TRBJ2-1; TRBD1 matches 10 bases. Germline-derived CDR1 and CDR2 are SGHTA and FQGNSA. V lost 1 base and J lost 4; bases outside the gene matches: 1. The CDR3 is made up of 15 amino acids. The CDR3 loop is CASSLVGQGYNEQFF. The CDR3, as DNA: TGTGCCAGCAGCTTAGTGGGACAGGGGTACAATGAGCAGTTCTTC.

V and J are TRBV27 and TRBJ2-5; 11 nucleotides agree with TRBD1. Judging by the DNA end, TRBJ2-7 fits better; the J call may be wrong. Germline values: CDR1 MNHEY, CDR2 SMNVEV (reference sequence). The length of the CDR3 is 15 residues. DNA of the CDR3: TGTGCCAGCAGTTGGTCCGGGACAGGGGGGTACGAGCAGTACTTC. It encodes CASSWSGTGGYEQYF.

This chain links TRBV11-2 with TRBJ2-5; 7 nucleotides align to TRBD1. The V and J ends lost 4 bases and 5 bases, in that order; junction bases with no gene match: 19. The CDR3 loop spans 18 amino acids. Germline loops: CDR1 SGHAT, CDR2 FQNNGV. The CDR3 DNA follows: TGTGCCAGCAGCTCAGACAGGGCTGGGACGGTAGGGTCGGAGACCCAGTACTTC. It yields the protein CASSSDRAGTVGSETQYF.

The chain links TRBV6-5 to TRBJ2-1, with D perhaps TRBD1 or TRBD2 (6 bases each). The germline V and J ends were trimmed by 6 bases and 10 bases, with 13 bases remaining between them. CDR1 is MNHEY and CDR2 is SVGAGI in the germline V gene. CDR3 length: 12 amino acids. As DNA, the CDR3 is TGTGCCAGCAGCCCAGGGGAGGAGGAGCAGTTCTTC. It is translated as CASSPGEEEQFF.